In its sample, the clone carrying this T cell receptor beta chain was seen many times. This sample was taken from a study of T cells in Graves' hyperthyroidism and ophthalmopathy. It was RNA transcripts that yielded the amplified TCR beta CDR3 regions. HTBI primers drove first-round RT-PCR of the TCR CDR3. From the multiplex PCR reads, TCRdb called clonotypes with MiXCR, one entry per CDR3 protein. The sample lists about 500,000 distinct CDR3 sequences; about 16% were seen once. Germline assignment: CDR1 LGHDT and CDR2 YNNKEL (reference sequence). CDR3 length: 14 amino acids. Trimming stripped 0 bases from V and 0 bases from J, with 6 bases between.

The J gene is TRBJ2-7, the V gene TRBV3-1, with unresolved D. The clonotype comes from a woman under 40 with Graves' ophthalmopathy. Sequenced: blood. The CDR3 loop is CASSQDPTSYEQYF. As DNA, the CDR3 is TGTGCCAGCAGCCAAGACCCGACCTCCTACGAGCAGTACTTC.